This TCR beta chain was retrieved from a study of post-analysis software for immune sequencing data. Study-level results: Controls' normalized Chao1 diversity significantly exceeded that of multiple sclerosis patients. Relative to controls, patients had about five TRBV segments at higher frequency, with TRBV5-6, TRBV5-1 and TRBV20-1 among these. By F measure, samples from a shared preparation batch strongly co-clustered.

On this clonotype: The target antigen is unknown.

Sequencing libraries made from TCR beta cDNA carried unique molecular identifiers. T cells numbering roughly 1 to 10 million yielded a few hundred thousand cDNA molecules. TCRdb called the PCR reads again in MiXCR, with one record for every CDR3 protein. This table holds hundreds of thousands of distinct CDR3 sequences, roughly 50% found once. The CDR3 runs 16 residues. Germline lookup yields CDR1 SGHAT and CDR2 FQNNGV. The ends were cut back, 5 bases at V and 0 bases at J, with 17 bases in the middle. This rearrangement joins TRBV11-2 to TRBJ2-7, with TRBD1 as a possible D gene (5 bases). The clonotype originates from a girl aged 10-17 years with multiple sclerosis. The sample taken for sequencing was blood. For the CDR3, the DNA is TGTGCCAGCAGCCTTAGGAACAGACAGTCCTCCTACGAGCAGTACTTC. Translation gives CASSLRNRQSSYEQYF.